This T cell receptor beta chain was captured by sequencing in a study of memory CD4+ T cells and cytomegalovirus serostatus. Single viable CD3+CD4+CD8-CD45RO+ cells were sorted as the memory CD4+ T cells. Sequencing used immunoSEQ multiplex PCR; TCRdb keeps in-frame clones, though not all of them. The sample has almost 55,000 clones; about 80% are singletons. The sequenced sample was memory CD4+ T cells from blood. This clonotype was sampled from an adult in good health and CMV-seronegative.

CDR3: CASSIMDGQPQHF. The CDR3 DNA sequence: TGTGCCAGTAGTATTATGGACGGTCAGCCCCAGCATTTT. This chain connects TRBV19 to TRBJ1-5, with D unclear. The germline V and J ends were trimmed by 3 bases and 6 bases, with 9 bases remaining between them. Germline V CDR1 and CDR2: LNHDA, SQIVND (reference sequence). CDR3 length: 13 residues.